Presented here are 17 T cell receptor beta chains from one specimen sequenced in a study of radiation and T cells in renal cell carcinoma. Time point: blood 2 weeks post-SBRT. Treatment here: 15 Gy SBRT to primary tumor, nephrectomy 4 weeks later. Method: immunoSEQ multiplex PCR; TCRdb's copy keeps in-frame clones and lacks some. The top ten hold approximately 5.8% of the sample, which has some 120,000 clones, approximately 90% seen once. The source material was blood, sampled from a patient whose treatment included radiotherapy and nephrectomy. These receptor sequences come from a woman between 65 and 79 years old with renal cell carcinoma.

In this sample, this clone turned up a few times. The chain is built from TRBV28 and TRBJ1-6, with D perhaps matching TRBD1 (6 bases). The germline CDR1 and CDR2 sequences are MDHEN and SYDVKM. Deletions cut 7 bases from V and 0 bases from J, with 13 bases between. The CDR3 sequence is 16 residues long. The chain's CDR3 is CASNRQESSYNSPLHF. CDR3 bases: TGTGCCAGCAACCGACAGGAAAGCTCCTATAATTCACCCCTCCACTTT.

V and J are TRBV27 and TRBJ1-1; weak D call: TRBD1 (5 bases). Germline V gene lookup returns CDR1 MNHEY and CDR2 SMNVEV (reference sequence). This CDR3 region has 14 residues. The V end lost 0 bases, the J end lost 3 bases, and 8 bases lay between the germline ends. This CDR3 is CASSLSGEYTEAFF. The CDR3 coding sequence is TGTGCCAGCAGTTTATCGGGGGAATACACTGAAGCTTTCTTT.

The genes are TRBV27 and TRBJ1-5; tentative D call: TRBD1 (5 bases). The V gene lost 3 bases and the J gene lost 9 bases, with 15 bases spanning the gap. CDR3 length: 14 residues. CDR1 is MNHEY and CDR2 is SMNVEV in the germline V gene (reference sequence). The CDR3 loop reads CASSFAGNGGPQHF. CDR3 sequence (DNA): TGTGCCAGCAGTTTCGCAGGGAATGGCGGGCCCCAGCATTTT.

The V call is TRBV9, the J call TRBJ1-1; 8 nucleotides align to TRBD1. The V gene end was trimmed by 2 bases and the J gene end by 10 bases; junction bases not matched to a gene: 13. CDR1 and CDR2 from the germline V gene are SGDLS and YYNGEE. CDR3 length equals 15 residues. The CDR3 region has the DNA TGTGCCAGCAGCGTCGGCCAGGGGCCAGACAGGGGAGCTTTCTTT. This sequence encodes CASSVGQGPDRGAFF.

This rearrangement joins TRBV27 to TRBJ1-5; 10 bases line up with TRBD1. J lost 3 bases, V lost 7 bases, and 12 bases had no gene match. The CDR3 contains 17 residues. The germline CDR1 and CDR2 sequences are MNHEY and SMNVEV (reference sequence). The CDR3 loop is CASIPYRDRGVNQPQHF. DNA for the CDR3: TGTGCCAGCATTCCGTACCGGGACAGGGGTGTCAATCAGCCCCAGCATTTT.

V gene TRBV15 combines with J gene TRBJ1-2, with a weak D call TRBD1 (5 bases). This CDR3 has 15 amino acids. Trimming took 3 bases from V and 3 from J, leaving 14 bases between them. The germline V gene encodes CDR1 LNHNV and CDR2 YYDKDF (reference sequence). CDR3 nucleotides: TGTGCCACCAGCAGGAACTCGGGGGTAGACTATGGCTACACCTTC. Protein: CATSRNSGVDYGYTF.

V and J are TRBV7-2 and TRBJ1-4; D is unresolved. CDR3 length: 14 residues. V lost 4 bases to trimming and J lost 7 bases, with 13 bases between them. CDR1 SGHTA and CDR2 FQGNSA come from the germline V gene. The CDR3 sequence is CASSSRSSFEKLFF. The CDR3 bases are TGTGCCAGCAGCTCTCGGTCCTCCTTTGAAAAACTGTTTTTT.

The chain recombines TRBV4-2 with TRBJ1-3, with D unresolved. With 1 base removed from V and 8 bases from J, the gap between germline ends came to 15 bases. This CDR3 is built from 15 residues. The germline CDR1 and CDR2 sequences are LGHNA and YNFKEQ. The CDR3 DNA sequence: TGTGCCAGCAGCCAAGTATCCGTTCTGTTAGACACCATATATTTT. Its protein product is CASSQVSVLLDTIYF.

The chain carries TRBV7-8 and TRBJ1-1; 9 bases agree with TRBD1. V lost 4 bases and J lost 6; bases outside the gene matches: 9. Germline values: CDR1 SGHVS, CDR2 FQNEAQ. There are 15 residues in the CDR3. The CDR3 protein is CASSSFTGGGAEAFF. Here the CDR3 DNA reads TGTGCCAGCAGCTCATTTACAGGGGGCGGCGCTGAAGCTTTCTTT.

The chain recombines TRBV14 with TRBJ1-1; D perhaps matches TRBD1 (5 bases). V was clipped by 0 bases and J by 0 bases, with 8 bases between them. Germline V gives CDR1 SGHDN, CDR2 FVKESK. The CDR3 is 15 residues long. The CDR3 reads CASSQEAGMNTEAFF. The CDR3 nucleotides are TGTGCCAGCAGCCAAGAAGCAGGGATGAACACTGAAGCTTTCTTT. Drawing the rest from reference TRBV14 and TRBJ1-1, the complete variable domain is EAGVTQFPSHSVIEKGQTVTLRCDPISGHDNLYWYRRVMGKEIKFLLHFVKESKQDESGMPNNRFLAERTGGTYSTLKVQPAELEDSGVYFCASSQEAGMNTEAFFGQGTRLTVV.

Here the CDR3 DNA reads TGTGCCAGCAGTCACGCGGGTGGCGAAGCTTTCTTT. It encodes CASSHAGGEAFF. This chain connects TRBV6-5 to TRBJ1-1; D unclear. Germline loops: CDR1 MNHEY, CDR2 SVGAGI. The CDR3 has 12 residues. The V end was cut by 5 bases, the J end by 8 bases, with 12 bases between.

In DNA, the CDR3 is TGTGCCAGCAGCCATAGCGGGGGGATCAAAGAGACCCAGTACTTC. Encoded protein: CASSHSGGIKETQYF. This chain connects TRBV5-8 to TRBJ2-5; TRBD2 matches 10 bases. V lost 4 bases and J lost 3; bases outside the gene matches: 6. Germline CDR1 is SGHTS and CDR2 is YDEGEE. The CDR3 consists of 15 residues.

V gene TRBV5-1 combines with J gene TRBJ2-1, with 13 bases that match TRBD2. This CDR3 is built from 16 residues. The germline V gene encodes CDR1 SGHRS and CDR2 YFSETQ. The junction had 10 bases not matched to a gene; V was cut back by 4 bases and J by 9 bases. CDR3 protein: CASSLILAGGLGEQFF. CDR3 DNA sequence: TGCGCCAGCAGCCTTATACTAGCGGGGGGGCTAGGTGAGCAGTTCTTC.

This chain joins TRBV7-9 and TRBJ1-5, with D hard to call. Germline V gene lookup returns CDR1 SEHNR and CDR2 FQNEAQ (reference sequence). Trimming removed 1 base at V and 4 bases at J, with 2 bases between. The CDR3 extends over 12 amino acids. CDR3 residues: CASSLGNQPQHF. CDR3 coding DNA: TGTGCCAGCAGCTTAGGGAATCAGCCCCAGCATTTT.

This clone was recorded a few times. The CDR3 spells CAWSWGRNTEAFF. The DNA for the CDR3 is TGTGCCTGGAGTTGGGGGCGGAACACTGAAGCTTTCTTT. V usage is TRBV30 and J usage is TRBJ1-1; weak D call: TRBD1 (6 bases). Germline CDR1 GTSNPN, CDR2 SVGIG (reference sequence). The CDR3 is 13 residues long. V lost 2 bases and J lost 1, with 8 bases in between.

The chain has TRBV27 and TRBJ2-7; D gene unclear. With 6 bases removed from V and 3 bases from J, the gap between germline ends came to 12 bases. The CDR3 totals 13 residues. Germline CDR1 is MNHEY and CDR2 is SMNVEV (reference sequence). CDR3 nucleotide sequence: TGTGCCAGCAGACTTTTGGGTGACTACGAGCAGTACTTC. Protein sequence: CASRLLGDYEQYF.

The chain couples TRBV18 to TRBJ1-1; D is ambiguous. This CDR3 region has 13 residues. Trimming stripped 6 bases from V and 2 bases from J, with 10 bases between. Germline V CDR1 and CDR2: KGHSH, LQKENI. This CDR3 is CASSRTPNTEAFF. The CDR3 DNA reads TGTGCCAGCTCTCGGACGCCAAACACTGAAGCTTTCTTT.